The 27 T cell receptor delta chains below were found in one sample sequenced in a study of gammadelta T cells in human blood. TCRdb made new clone calls on the RT-PCR reads using CATT. The sample yields 510 or so delta-chain clones, approximately 33% seen once. Sequenced material: Vgamma9Vdelta2 gamma-delta T cells from adult blood. The source is a human donor.

This clone has a handful of counts. This could be a read error, since a much larger clone is one nucleotide away. The same CDR3 arises from other DNA sequences in this sample as well. This rearrangement joins TRDV2 to TRDJ3, with 11 bases aligning to TRDD3. Germline-derived CDR1 and CDR2 are GEAIGNYY and EKD. The CDR3 covers 19 residues. In nucleotides, the CDR3 is TGTGCCTGTGACAAAGTACTGGGGGATAGCTCCTGGGACACTCGACAGATGTTTTTC. Translating gives CACDKVLGDSSWDTRQMFF.

This clone has only a few counts. A much larger clone lies a single base off, so this may be a read error. The J gene is TRDJ3, the V gene TRDV2, with 9 bases aligning to TRDD3. The CDR3 covers 18 residues. Germline values: CDR1 GEAIGNYY, CDR2 EKD. CDR3 sequence: CARDTGGYSSWDTRQMFF. The CDR3 DNA follows: TGTGCCCGTGACACCGGGGGATACAGCTCCTGGGACACCCGACAGATGTTTTTC.

This clone has a handful of counts. A much larger clone lies one base from this, so it may be a read error. This same CDR3 is encoded by further DNA sequences in the sample. V usage is TRDV2 and J usage is TRDJ1; 10 nucleotides align to TRDD3. Germline-derived CDR1 and CDR2 are GEAIGNYY and EKD. CDR3 length equals 17 residues. CDR3 nucleotides: TGTGCCTGTGACTCCCTAGGGGGGATACGAAACACAGATAAACTCATCTTT. Translated, it gives CACDSLGGIRNTDKLIF.

This clone ranks as medium-sized. This may come from a read error, since a much larger clone is one base off. Different DNA sequences within this sample yield the same CDR3. V and J are TRDV2 and TRDJ1; a weak D match, TRDD3 (5 bases). Germline V CDR1 and CDR2: GEAIGNYY, EKD. This CDR3 is 15 amino acids long. The CDR3 here is CACDTLGMYTDKLIF. CDR3 nucleotide sequence: TGTGCCTGTGACACCCTAGGGATGTACACTGATAAACTCATCTTT.

This clone is termed large. The same CDR3 is also encoded by other DNA sequences in this sample. J is TRDJ1 and V is TRDV2; 11 bases match TRDD3. The V gene's germline CDR1 is GEAIGNYY and CDR2 EKD. This CDR3 region has 18 residues. V was pared by 2 bases and J by 0 bases, with 10 bases of the junction left unmatched. This chain's CDR3 is CACDKLGDIPTYTDKLIF. The CDR3 nucleotides are TGTGCCTGTGACAAACTGGGGGATATCCCGACTTACACCGATAAACTCATCTTT.

A word on this clone: This likely traces to a read error, being one base from a far larger clone. The sample has other DNA sequences that encode this CDR3 too. The rearrangement joins TRDV2 to TRDJ3; 11 nucleotides align to TRDD3. The CDR3 consists of 20 residues. Germline CDR1 GEAIGNYY, CDR2 EKD. CDR3 bases: TGTGCCTGTGACACCGTGGTGGGGGATACGAGCTCCTGGGACACACGACAGATGTTTTTC. Translating it yields CACDTVVGDTSSWDTRQMFF.

Details on this clone: One end of the junction is discordant with germline, which a read error may explain. The sample has other DNA sequences that encode this CDR3 too. The chain employs TRDV2 and TRDJ1; the match to TRDD3 covers 13 bases. CDR3 length equals 19 residues. Germline loops: CDR1 GEAIGNYY, CDR2 EKD. The CDR3 here is CACDSYWGIRGGYGDKLIF. The CDR3 DNA reads TGCGCCTGTGACTCATACTGGGGGATACGCGGGGGATACGGCGATAAACTCATCTTT.

By share, this clone counts as medium-sized. V gene TRDV2 combines with J gene TRDJ1; the match to TRDD3 covers 10 bases. CDR1 and CDR2 from the germline V gene are GEAIGNYY and EKD. The V and J ends lost 2 bases and 3 bases, in that order; junction bases with no gene match: 5. CDR3 length: 15 residues. CDR3 sequence (DNA): TGTGCCTGTGACAAGCTGGGGGATAAGTCCGATAAACTCATCTTT. It is translated as CACDKLGDKSDKLIF.

Regarding this clone: This could be a read error, since a much larger clone is one nucleotide away. The chain uses TRDV2 and TRDJ3; the D gene is possibly TRDD3 (5 bases). Trimming took off 0 bases at V and 0 bases at J, with 14 bases between the two ends. The CDR3 is 19 residues long. Germline V gives CDR1 GEAIGNYY, CDR2 EKD. The CDR3 DNA sequence: TGTGCCTGTGACACCGGGGGGGCCGTGAGCTCCTGGGACACCCGACAGATGTTTTTC. This gives the protein CACDTGGAVSSWDTRQMFF.

Points on this clone: A much larger clone is a single base away; this may be a read error. Other nucleotide sequences from this sample produce the same CDR3. The chain is built from TRDV2 and TRDJ1; TRDD3 matches 9 bases. CDR1 and CDR2 (germline): GEAIGNYY, EKD. This CDR3 contains 14 residues. J lost 10 bases, V lost 3 bases, and 11 bases had no gene match. Here the CDR3 DNA reads TGTGCCTGTGACGGGATACTGGGGGACACTGCACTCATCTTT. This sequence encodes CACDGILGDTALIF.

As concerns this clone: One base separates it from a far larger clone, so it is likely a read error. This chain uses TRDV2 with TRDJ1; 13 bases match TRDD3. CDR1 and CDR2 (germline): GEAIGNYY, EKD. Germline trimming cut 3 bases from V and 0 bases from J; bases unmatched to any gene: 18. The CDR3 loop spans 21 amino acids. The CDR3 coding sequence is TGTGCCTGTGACTCCGTACTGGGGGATACGCAAGAAGTGTATAACACCGATAAACTCATCTTT. Residues: CACDSVLGDTQEVYNTDKLIF.

The gene calls are TRDV2 and TRDJ1; 9 nucleotides match TRDD3. This CDR3 comprises 21 residues. Looked up from germline, CDR1 is GEAIGNYY and CDR2 is EKD. After removal of 1 base from V and 0 bases from J, the junction contained 20 bases not matched to a gene. The CDR3 reads CACDTPRNWGTIHPDTDKLIF. The CDR3, as DNA: TGTGCCTGTGACACACCGAGGAACTGGGGGACGATACATCCGGACACCGATAAACTCATCTTT.

This clone appeared a single time. A far larger clone lies a single base away; this is likely a read error. The chain couples TRDV2 to TRDJ1; 7 nucleotides match TRDD3. J gave up 6 bases and V 2 bases, and 14 bases lay outside the gene matches. CDR3 size: 16 residues. The germline CDR1 and CDR2 sequences are GEAIGNYY and EKD. This chain's CDR3 is CACDRLGSYEHYKLIF. The CDR3 DNA sequence: TGTGCCTGTGACAGACTGGGGAGTTATGAGCACTATAAACTCATCTTT.

Within the sample, this clone is large. The sample has other DNA sequences that encode this CDR3 too. The chain combines TRDV2 with TRDJ1; D not resolved. The CDR3 consists of 18 residues. Per the germline V gene, CDR1 is GEAIGNYY and CDR2 is EKD. V lost 1 base and J 0 bases, leaving 20 bases between the germline ends. The CDR3 loop reads CACDTVSGSGAYTDKLIF. The CDR3 DNA follows: TGTGCCTGTGACACGGTCTCGGGCAGTGGAGCGTACACCGATAAACTCATCTTT.

By share, this clone ranks as hyperexpanded. Other DNA variants within this sample encode the same CDR3. The V call is TRDV2, the J call TRDJ3; 11 bases align to TRDD3. V lost 2 bases to trimming and J lost 0 bases; unmatched junction nucleotides: 5. The CDR3 extends over 19 amino acids. Germline lookup yields CDR1 GEAIGNYY and CDR2 EKD. The DNA for the CDR3 is TGTGCCTGTGACAAAGTACTGGGGGATAGCTCCTGGGACACCCGACAGATGTTTTTC. Protein product: CACDKVLGDSSWDTRQMFF.

This clone qualifies as large. At the DNA level, this CDR3 is encoded by other sequences in the same sample as well. The V call is TRDV2, the J call TRDJ1; TRDD3 aligns across 8 bases. Unmatched junction bases numbered 8, after V lost 3 bases and J lost 3 bases. Germline CDR1 GEAIGNYY, CDR2 EKD. This CDR3 region has 15 residues. The DNA for the CDR3 is TGTGCCTGTGACGTACTGGGGGGCTCCTCCGATAAACTCATCTTT. Translated, it gives CACDVLGGSSDKLIF.

About this clone itself: Since a much larger clone is just one base distant, this may be a read error. This sample also contains other DNA sequences that code for the same CDR3. This sequence joins TRDV2 and TRDJ1; TRDD3 agrees at 13 bases. Germline CDR1 GEAIGNYY, CDR2 EKD. The CDR3 extends over 19 amino acids. V dropped 0 bases and J dropped 5; count of bases not matched to a gene: 14. CDR3 DNA sequence: TGTGCCTGTGACACCATCCCTGTACTGGGGGATACGGAGACAGATAAACTCATCTTT. Protein: CACDTIPVLGDTETDKLIF.

This clone has a handful of counts. It may be a read error: a sequence one base away is much more abundant. Other DNA sequences of this sample code for an identical CDR3. The chain recombines TRDV2 with TRDJ3; TRDD3 matches at 7 bases. CDR1 GEAIGNYY and CDR2 EKD come from the germline V gene. CDR3 length: 18 residues. The CDR3 loop reads CACDTVVLGKWDTRQMFF. The DNA for the CDR3 is TGTGCCTGTGACACCGTTGTACTGGGGAAATGGGACACTCGACAGATGTTTTTC.

The chain employs TRDV2 and TRDJ2; 13 bases match TRDD3. The CDR3 contains 20 residues. Per the germline V gene, CDR1 is GEAIGNYY and CDR2 is EKD. Trimming took 3 bases from V and 6 from J; bases not matched to a gene: 18. This CDR3 is CACDPVLGDTRSFTAAQLFF. The DNA of the CDR3 is TGTGCCTGTGACCCCGTACTGGGGGATACGCGGTCTTTTACCGCAGCACAACTCTTCTTT.

This clone was seen a handful of times. This may arise from a read error, as a much more abundant clone is one base away. The sample has other DNA sequences that encode this CDR3 too. The chain combines TRDV2 with TRDJ1; 12 nucleotides line up with TRDD3. This CDR3 is built from 18 residues. The V gene's germline CDR1 is GEAIGNYY and CDR2 EKD. CDR3 nucleotides: TGTGCCTGTGACACCCTCTCCACTGGGGGATACTACACTGATAAACTCATCTTT. Amino acid sequence: CACDTLSTGGYYTDKLIF.

This clone is categorized as large. Distinct nucleotide sequences in the sample also encode this CDR3. The chain combines TRDV2 with TRDJ1, with TRDD3 matching over 9 bases. Germline assignment: CDR1 GEAIGNYY and CDR2 EKD. V gave up 0 bases and J gave up 8 bases; unmatched junction bases: 15. CDR3 length equals 17 residues. The DNA of the CDR3 is TGTGCCTGTGACACCCTTTTTCTGGGGGATTCGCCGGGGAAACTCATCTTT. As protein: CACDTLFLGDSPGKLIF.

About this clone: A much bigger clone sits one base away, suggesting this may be a read error. The chain couples TRDV2 to TRDJ1; 11 nucleotides line up with TRDD3. The V segment lost 0 bases and the J segment 7 bases; nucleotides outside the gene matches: 18. Germline CDR1 GEAIGNYY, CDR2 EKD. The CDR3 totals 19 residues. DNA for the CDR3: TGTGCCTGTGACACCCTTTTGACACTGGGGGATATATTAGAAGGTAAACTCATCTTT. Residues: CACDTLLTLGDILEGKLIF.

To note about this clone: A much larger clone differs from this one at a single base, so this may be a read error. The identical CDR3 is also encoded by other nucleotide sequences in the sample. The rearrangement links TRDV2 to TRDJ1; perhaps TRDD3 as D (7 bases). Trimming removed 4 bases from V and 1 base from J, with 30 bases in between. Germline V gene sequence: CDR1 GEAIGNYY, CDR2 EKD. This CDR3 region has 20 residues. CDR3 in DNA: TGTGCCTGTGATGGTGTGTCCTACGGGTTGGTGGGGGACGTCACCGATAAACTCATCTTT. Translation gives CACDGVSYGLVGDVTDKLIF.

Regarding this clone: With a far larger clone one base away, a read error is the likely cause. This sequence joins TRDV2 and TRDJ1; TRDD2 might be the D (9 bases). Germline V gene data show CDR1 as GEAIGNYY and CDR2 as EKD. Trimming left V 2 bases short and J 0 bases short, with 36 bases between. CDR3 size: 23 residues. The CDR3 spells CACDSLPTETLTGGTPYTDKLIF. CDR3 nucleotides: TGTGCCTGTGACAGCCTTCCTACGGAGACACTGACTGGGGGGACCCCGTACACCGATAAACTCATCTTT.

This clone showed up just a few times. The chain combines TRDV2 with TRDJ1, with D maybe TRDD3 (5 bases). Per germline, CDR1 GEAIGNYY and CDR2 EKD. The CDR3 is made up of 18 amino acids. Trimming stripped 0 bases from V and 3 bases from J, with 22 bases between. CDR3: CACDTVERDSPEADKLIF. The CDR3, as DNA: TGTGCCTGTGACACCGTGGAGAGGGATTCGCCGGAGGCCGATAAACTCATCTTT.

The V and J genes are TRDV2 and TRDJ1, with a tentative D call TRDD1 (5 bases). Trimming left V 3 bases short and J 3 bases short, with 16 bases between. The CDR3 is 15 amino acids. CDR1 is GEAIGNYY, CDR2 EKD, per germline. This chain's CDR3 is CACDQISRRSDKLIF. The CDR3 DNA reads as TGTGCCTGTGACCAAATATCACGCCGCTCCGATAAACTCATCTTT.

This clone has just a few counts. This is likely an artifact of a read error, given a far larger clone one base away. Other DNA sequences in this sample translate to the same CDR3. The chain carries TRDV2 and TRDJ1; D is unresolved. Germline CDR1 GEAIGNYY, CDR2 EKD. Trimming removed 3 bases from V and 5 bases from J, with 15 bases in between. This CDR3 is built from 14 residues. The chain's CDR3 is CACDGVSVTDKLIF. The CDR3 coding sequence is TGTGCCTGTGACGGCGTCTCGGTCACTGATAAACTCATCTTT.